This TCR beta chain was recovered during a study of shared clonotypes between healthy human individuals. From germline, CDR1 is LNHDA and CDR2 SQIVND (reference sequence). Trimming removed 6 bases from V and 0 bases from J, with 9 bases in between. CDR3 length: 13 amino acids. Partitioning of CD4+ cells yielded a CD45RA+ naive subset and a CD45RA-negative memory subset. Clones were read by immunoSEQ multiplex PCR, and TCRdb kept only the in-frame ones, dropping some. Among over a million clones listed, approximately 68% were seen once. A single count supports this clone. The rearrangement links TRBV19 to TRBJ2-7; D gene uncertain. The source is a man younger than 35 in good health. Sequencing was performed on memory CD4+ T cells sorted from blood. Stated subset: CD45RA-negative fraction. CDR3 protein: CASRVGSSYEQYF. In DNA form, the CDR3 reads TGTGCCAGTAGAGTGGGTAGCTCCTACGAGCAGTACTTC.